This T cell receptor beta chain was sequenced for a study of patients and donors after allogeneic stem cell transplantation. This clonotype was seen more than once but under ten times. TCRdb re-called the RT-PCR reads with MiXCR, one entry per CDR3 protein. In the table there are about 110,000 distinct CDR3 sequences, 35% of which are singletons. The germline V gene has CDR1 SGHDN and CDR2 FVKESK. The V gene lost 0 bases and the J gene lost 0 bases, with 6 bases spanning the gap. This CDR3 has 15 residues. The J gene is TRBJ1-3, the V gene TRBV14; D is uncertain. This TCR was sampled from a human donor who was either an allogeneic HSCT recipient or a stem cell or donor lymphocyte infusion donor (not recorded which). It is not recorded whose cells these are; they may come from a transplant donor. The sequenced sample was blood, either unsorted or a sorted T cell fraction (not recorded which). In DNA, the CDR3 is TGTGCCAGCAGCCAAGAATGGGCCTCTGGAAACACCATATATTTT. Translation: CASSQEWASGNTIYF.